The 17 T cell receptor beta chains reported below all come from one sample, sequenced in a study of CXCR3-negative and CXCR3-positive naive CD8 T cells. Overall study findings and caveats: Greater hydrophobicity was found in TRB CDR3s of CXCR3-positive naive cells than of CXCR3-negative naive cells.

Libraries of TRB cDNA were made by 5' RACE and carried UMIs. TCRdb reprocessed the 5' RACE reads, with one entry per CDR3 protein and no DNA. The sample spans about 130,000 distinct CDR3 sequences; the ten largest clones claim roughly 0.59%. These receptors' antigens are unknown. Sequenced sample: naive CXCR3+ CD8+ T cells from blood. Regarding subset: CD45RO-CCR7+CD27+CD95- naive CD8+ T cells expressing CXCR3 (TNR3+). These receptors were obtained from a human donor in good health. Some clones in this sample may be carry-over from other donors' samples.

V gene TRBV28 combines with J gene TRBJ2-1. The CDR3 runs 11 residues. The germline gives CDR1 MDHEN, CDR2 SYDVKM. This CDR3 is CASIGDNEQFF.

This rearrangement joins TRBV24-1 to TRBJ1-1; the TCRdb D gene call, TRBD1, has no DNA to confirm it. The CDR3 contains 13 residues. Germline CDR1 reads KGHDR; CDR2 reads SFDVKD. CDR3 sequence reads: CATRRTGNTEAFF.

The chain couples TRBV27 to TRBJ2-7; TCRdb's assignment of TRBD1 cannot be checked, as there is no DNA. Germline values: CDR1 MNHEY, CDR2 SMNVEV (reference sequence). The CDR3 runs 15 residues. The CDR3 here is CASSIHRDRVYEQYF.

V is TRBV7-2 and J is TRBJ2-3; TCRdb lists TRBD1, though no DNA is available to test this call. Germline V lookup: CDR1 SGHTA, CDR2 FQGNSA. The CDR3 length is 15 residues. CDR3 sequence: CASSLYAGGTDTQYF.

The J gene is TRBJ2-6, the V gene TRBV28; TCRdb names TRBD1, which stays unverified in the absence of DNA. The CDR3 is 14 amino acids. In germline, CDR1 is MDHEN, CDR2 SYDVKM. The CDR3 protein is CATLWSSGANVLTF.

The J gene is TRBJ2-5, the V gene TRBV12-3 or TRBV12-4. The length of the CDR3 is 14 residues. The CDR3 sequence is CASSFSTYQETQYF.

V is TRBV29-1 and J is TRBJ1-2; TCRdb picks TRBD1, but there is no DNA to check that call. The CDR3 runs to 12 residues. CDR1 and CDR2 (germline): SQVTM, ANQGSEA. This CDR3 reads CSVVGTDYGYTF.

The CDR3 is CASSQEGTGIYNEQFF. The chain uses TRBV4-2 and TRBJ2-1; TCRdb outputs TRBD1, but without DNA this stays unchecked. Germline-derived CDR1 and CDR2 are LGHNA and YNFKEQ. CDR3 length equals 16 residues.

This chain connects TRBV4-2 to TRBJ2-5; TCRdb's D call, TRBD2, is unchecked because there is no DNA. Germline CDR1 is LGHNA and CDR2 is YNFKEQ. The CDR3 runs to 17 residues. This CDR3 reads CASSQVVGLAAGETQYF.

The rearrangement uses TRBV7-3 and TRBJ2-3. Germline V gene sequence: CDR1 SGHTA, CDR2 FQGTGA. This CDR3 is built from 13 residues. The CDR3 here is CASSSGLPDTQYF.

The chain combines TRBV6-5 with TRBJ2-7; TCRdb outputs TRBD2, but without DNA this stays unchecked. This CDR3 comprises 16 residues. The germline CDR1 and CDR2 sequences are MNHEY and SVGAGI. This CDR3 is CASSYTGGGSVYEQYF.

The chain couples TRBV15 to TRBJ2-1; TCRdb lists TRBD2, though no DNA is available to test this call. The CDR3 sequence is 17 residues long. Germline CDR1 LNHNV, CDR2 YYDKDF (reference sequence). The CDR3 sequence is CATSRAPSGSSYNEQFF.

This chain uses TRBV27 with TRBJ2-7; TCRdb calls TRBD2, which cannot be checked without DNA. The CDR3 is made up of 14 amino acids. From germline, CDR1 is MNHEY and CDR2 SMNVEV (reference sequence). CDR3 loop: CAGLRVRAYYEQYF.

The chain combines TRBV20-1 with TRBJ2-1; TCRdb designates TRBD1, a call that cannot be tested without DNA. Germline values: CDR1 DFQATT, CDR2 SNEGSKA (reference sequence). The CDR3 is 14 amino acids. The CDR3: CSARDPGRSNEQFF.

J is TRBJ2-7 and V is TRBV14. The germline CDR1 and CDR2 sequences are SGHDN and FVKESK. The CDR3 is 12 residues long. The chain's CDR3 is CASRYELHEQCF.

This chain connects TRBV5-1 to TRBJ1-1. Per the germline V gene, CDR1 is SGHRS and CDR2 is YFSETQ. CDR3 length: 16 amino acids. CDR3 sequence: CASSSPTMDRNTEAFF. The variable domain in full, completed from reference TRBV5-1 and TRBJ1-1, reads KAGVTQTPRYLIKTRGQQVTLSCSPISGHRSVSWYQQTPGQGLQFLFEYFSETQRNKGNFPGRFSGRQFSNSRSEMNVSTLELGDSALYLCASSSPTMDRNTEAFFGQGTRLTVV.

The chain joins TRBV29-1 to TRBJ2-1. CDR3 size: 12 residues. Germline V CDR1 and CDR2: SQVTM, ANQGSEA. CDR3 sequence reads: CSVSIRDNEQFF.